The entry below gives a single T cell receptor (beta chain) sequence along with its context. Its target is not known. This sample was taken from a study of T cell responses to AZD1222 COVID-19 vaccine. Some clones are missing from TCRdb's copy, which holds only in-frame ones; the method was immunoSEQ multiplex PCR. This sample has 45,000 to 55,000 clones, with approximately 80% found just once. Study-level results: Donors in the cohort were predominantly white British and more often female, and clonal diversity was possibly underestimated. Spike as a whole was targeted by vaccine-associated CD4 TCRs, dominant at 160-218 and 743-854. Breadth and depth of Spike-specific TCRs rose after two AZD1222 doses. The reported proportion of spike-specific TCRs targeting unmutated variant regions was nearly half.

The clonotype comes from an adult in good health. The sample in question was peripheral blood, obtained on day 0 of MenACWY control vaccination.

CDR3 coding DNA: TGTGCCAGCAGCTCGGGGGCGGAGGAGGGCACAGATACGCAGTATTTT. Its protein product is CASSSGAEEGTDTQYF. The chain uses TRBV13 and TRBJ2-3, with D tentatively TRBD1 or TRBD2 (6 bases each). This CDR3 region has 16 residues. Germline CDR1 and CDR2: PRHDT and FYEKMQ (reference sequence). V lost 4 bases to trimming and J lost 1 base, with 15 bases between them.